These 11 T cell receptor beta chains share one sample of origin, sequenced in a study of cytomegalovirus exposure and HLA in healthy donors. Primers: 60 Vbeta forward and 13 Jbeta reverse. Repertoires were generated with immunoSEQ multiplex PCR, while TCRdb's copy carries only in-frame clones and drops some. The table has tens of thousands of clones, 80% to 90% seen once; the top ten hold more than 9.5%. Sequences were obtained from PBMCs. All receptors derive from a woman in her thirties or forties in good health and CMV-seropositive.

Only a few counts were recorded for this clone. The chain is built from TRBV7-9 and TRBJ2-7; 7 bases align to TRBD1. The CDR3 is made up of 12 amino acids. Losses at the gene ends were 5 bases for V and 6 bases for J; bases not matched to a gene: 4. Germline assignment: CDR1 SEHNR and CDR2 FQNEAQ (reference sequence). CDR3 bases: TGTGCCAGCAGCCAGACAGGGATCGAGCAGTACTTC. It encodes CASSQTGIEQYF.

The V gene is TRBV28, the J gene TRBJ2-3; a possible D gene is TRBD1 (5 bases). CDR3 length: 12 residues. Germline CDR1 is MDHEN and CDR2 is SYDVKM. The germline V and J ends were trimmed by 5 bases and 6 bases, with 9 bases remaining between them. The DNA for the CDR3 is TGTGCCAGCAGTGGTGGGGCCGATACGCAGTATTTT. Residues: CASSGGADTQYF.

J is TRBJ1-5 and V is TRBV19; D is ambiguous. From germline, CDR1 is LNHDA and CDR2 SQIVND (reference sequence). Trimming left V 5 bases short and J 2 bases short, with 7 bases between. The CDR3 has 13 amino acids. CDR3 region: CASSAVRNQPQHF. The CDR3 DNA reads TGTGCCAGTAGTGCAGTCCGCAATCAGCCCCAGCATTTT.

CDR3 loop: CASSIDLGNEAFF. CDR3 in DNA: TGTGCCAGTAGTATAGACCTCGGGAATGAAGCTTTCTTT. This chain joins TRBV19 and TRBJ1-1; D is ambiguous. CDR3 size: 13 residues. Germline CDR1 is LNHDA and CDR2 is SQIVND (reference sequence). The V gene lost 0 bases and the J gene lost 7 bases, with 9 bases spanning the gap.

V usage is TRBV25-1 and J usage is TRBJ1-5; perhaps TRBD1 as D (6 bases). This CDR3 spans 15 amino acids. In germline, CDR1 is MGHDK, CDR2 SYGVNS. Trimming took 5 bases from V and 5 from J, leaving 16 bases between them. This chain's CDR3 is CASSSGQLHDQPQHF. The CDR3 DNA is TGTGCCAGCAGTTCCGGACAGTTACACGATCAGCCCCAGCATTTT.

The chain carries TRBV5-6 and TRBJ2-3; D ambiguous. Germline CDR1 and CDR2: SGHDT and YYEEEE. V was shortened by 1 base and J by 2 bases, with 8 bases between the two germline ends. The CDR3 consists of 14 residues. CDR3 region: CASSLPTPTDTQYF. In DNA form, the CDR3 reads TGTGCCAGCAGCTTGCCGACACCCACAGATACGCAGTATTTT.

V is TRBV6-1 and J is TRBJ1-6; 8 nucleotides agree with TRBD1. The V gene end was trimmed by 6 bases and the J gene end by 2 bases; junction bases not matched to a gene: 0. The germline CDR1 and CDR2 sequences are MNHNS and SASEGT. The CDR3 contains 14 residues. The DNA of the CDR3 is TGTGCCAGCAGACAGGGGGCCTATAATTCACCCCTCCACTTT. Residues: CASRQGAYNSPLHF.

V and J are TRBV7-8 and TRBJ2-2, with D possibly matching TRBD1 (5 bases). CDR3 length: 18 amino acids. Trimming left V 4 bases short and J 7 bases short, with 25 bases between. Germline CDR1 SGHVS, CDR2 FQNEAQ. This CDR3 reads CASSSRQTDVRWNGELFF. The CDR3 DNA reads TGTGCCAGCAGCTCGCGACAGACCGATGTAAGGTGGAACGGGGAGCTGTTTTTT.

This rearrangement joins TRBV15 to TRBJ1-5, with D maybe TRBD1 (6 bases). Between the trimmed V and J ends, which lost 3 bases and 7 bases, there was a span of 16 bases. The CDR3 has 15 amino acids. From germline, CDR1 is LNHNV and CDR2 YYDKDF (reference sequence). CDR3 in amino acids: CATSRGHPPGQPQHF. The CDR3 region has the DNA TGTGCCACCAGCAGGGGACACCCACCAGGCCAGCCCCAGCATTTT.

This chain links TRBV5-6 with TRBJ1-2, with TRBD1 identical over 9 bases. Germline lookup yields CDR1 SGHDT and CDR2 YYEEEE. Trimming at V came to 4 bases and at J to 8 bases, leaving 9 bases not matched to a gene. The CDR3 loop spans 14 amino acids. This chain's CDR3 is CASSRRTGVAGYTF. The CDR3 nucleotides read TGTGCCAGCAGCCGTCGGACAGGGGTCGCAGGCTACACCTTC.

This CDR3 reads CASTTGLAGEQYF. The CDR3 DNA reads TGTGCCAGCACCACCGGACTAGCGGGGGAGCAGTACTTC. This chain connects TRBV7-6 to TRBJ2-7, with TRBD2 matching 12 bases. The V gene's germline CDR1 is SGHVS and CDR2 FNYEAQ. The CDR3 sequence is 13 residues long. V gave up 7 bases and J gave up 7 bases; unmatched junction bases: 5.